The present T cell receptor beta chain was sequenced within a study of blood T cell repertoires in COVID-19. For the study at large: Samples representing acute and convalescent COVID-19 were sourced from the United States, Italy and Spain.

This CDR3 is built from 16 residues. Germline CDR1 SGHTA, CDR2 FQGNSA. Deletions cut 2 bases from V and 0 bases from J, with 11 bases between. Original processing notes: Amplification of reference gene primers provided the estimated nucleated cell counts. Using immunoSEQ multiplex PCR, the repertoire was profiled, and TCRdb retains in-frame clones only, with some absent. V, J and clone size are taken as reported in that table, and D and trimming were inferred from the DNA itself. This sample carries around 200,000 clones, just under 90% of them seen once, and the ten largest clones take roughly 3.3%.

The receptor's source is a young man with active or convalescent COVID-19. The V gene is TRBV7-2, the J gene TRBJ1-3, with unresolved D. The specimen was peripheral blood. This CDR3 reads CASSLNPPGSGNTIYF. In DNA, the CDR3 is TGTGCCAGCAGCTTAAACCCACCGGGCTCTGGAAACACCATATATTTT.